The 7 T cell receptor beta chains below were found in one sample sequenced in a study of shared clonotypes between healthy human individuals. Clones were read by immunoSEQ multiplex PCR, and TCRdb kept only the in-frame ones, dropping some. The data hold approximately 620,000 clones, with 97% observed a single time. Sequencing used naive CD4+ T cells sorted from blood. Indicated subset: CD45RA+ positively selected. These receptors were collected from a woman aged 30 to 39 in good health.

V and J are TRBV5-1 and TRBJ1-1, with D possibly being TRBD1 (6 bases). The ends were cut back, 0 bases at V and 10 bases at J, with 13 bases in the middle. The germline gives CDR1 SGHRS, CDR2 YFSETQ. This CDR3 has 13 residues. The CDR3 sequence is CASSLEGGRLAFF. The CDR3 DNA reads TGCGCCAGCAGCTTGGAAGGGGGACGGTTAGCTTTCTTT.

This chain connects TRBV18 to TRBJ2-7; 9 bases agree with TRBD1. Trimming cost V 5 bases and J 3 bases; bases outside gene matches: 11. CDR3 length equals 16 residues. In germline, CDR1 is KGHSH, CDR2 LQKENI. CDR3 region: CASSSRDRVLNYEQYF. The CDR3 DNA reads TGTGCCAGCTCATCCCGGGACAGGGTCCTAAACTACGAGCAGTACTTC.

V usage is TRBV5-1 and J usage is TRBJ2-4; D is tentatively TRBD1 or TRBD2 (5 bases each). The CDR3 loop spans 20 amino acids. Trimming cost V 1 base and J 0 bases, with 23 bases left between them. Germline-derived CDR1 and CDR2 are SGHRS and YFSETQ. The CDR3 spells CASSLRGIPPGTLAKNIQYF. CDR3 coding DNA: TGCGCCAGCAGCTTGCGGGGAATCCCACCAGGGACCCTAGCCAAAAACATTCAGTACTTC.

A note on this clone: The sample carries other DNA sequences with the same CDR3. The chain has TRBV7-9 and TRBJ2-5, with TRBD1 identical over 9 bases. V shed 0 bases, J shed 5 bases, and the junction held 4 bases outside the gene matches. Germline V lookup: CDR1 SEHNR, CDR2 FQNEAQ (reference sequence). This CDR3 contains 15 residues. In nucleotides, the CDR3 is TGTGCCAGCAGCTTAGCCGGGACAGGGCAGGAGACCCAGTACTTC. This translates into CASSLAGTGQETQYF.

With respect to this clone: Other DNA sequences from this sample encode an identical CDR3 as well. The chain couples TRBV4-2 to TRBJ2-1; 8 bases line up with TRBD2. The CDR3 is 16 amino acids. With V trimmed by 1 base and J by 0 bases, 2 bases remained unmatched. Per the germline V gene, CDR1 is LGHNA and CDR2 is YNFKEQ. The CDR3 here is CASSQGLAPSYNEQFF. The CDR3 DNA follows: TGTGCCAGCAGCCAAGGACTAGCGCCCTCCTACAATGAGCAGTTCTTC.

The rearrangement uses TRBV28 and TRBJ2-7; either TRBD1 or TRBD2 may fit D (6 bases each). The V gene's germline CDR1 is MDHEN and CDR2 SYDVKM. The germline V and J ends were trimmed by 3 bases and 9 bases, with 18 bases remaining between them. This CDR3 comprises 14 residues. The CDR3 spells CASSFRGVLPGQYF. The CDR3 DNA follows: TGTGCCAGCAGTTTTAGGGGGGTCCTGCCCGGGCAGTACTTC.

This clone was seen only once. The chain has TRBV27 and TRBJ2-2; unclear D gene. Germline CDR1 MNHEY, CDR2 SMNVEV (reference sequence). Trimming pared 5 bases from V and 4 bases from J, leaving 29 bases between. The CDR3 covers 20 residues. CDR3 bases: TGTGCCAGCAGTCCCTATAATCAAGCGAACCCCAACCGGCCCACCGGGGAGCTGTTTTTT. Its protein is CASSPYNQANPNRPTGELFF.